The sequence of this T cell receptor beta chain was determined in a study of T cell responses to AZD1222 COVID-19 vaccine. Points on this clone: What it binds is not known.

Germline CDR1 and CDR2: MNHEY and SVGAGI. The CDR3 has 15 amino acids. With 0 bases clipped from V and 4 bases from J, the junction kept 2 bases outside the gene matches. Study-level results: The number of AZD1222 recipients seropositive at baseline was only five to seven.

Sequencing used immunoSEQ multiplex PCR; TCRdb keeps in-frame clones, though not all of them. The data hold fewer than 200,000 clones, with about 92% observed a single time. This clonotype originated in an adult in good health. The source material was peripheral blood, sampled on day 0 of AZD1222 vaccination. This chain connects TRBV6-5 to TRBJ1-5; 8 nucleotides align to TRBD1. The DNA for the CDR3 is TGTGCCAGCAGTTACTCGACAGGGGCTAATCAGCCCCAGCATTTT. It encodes CASSYSTGANQPQHF.